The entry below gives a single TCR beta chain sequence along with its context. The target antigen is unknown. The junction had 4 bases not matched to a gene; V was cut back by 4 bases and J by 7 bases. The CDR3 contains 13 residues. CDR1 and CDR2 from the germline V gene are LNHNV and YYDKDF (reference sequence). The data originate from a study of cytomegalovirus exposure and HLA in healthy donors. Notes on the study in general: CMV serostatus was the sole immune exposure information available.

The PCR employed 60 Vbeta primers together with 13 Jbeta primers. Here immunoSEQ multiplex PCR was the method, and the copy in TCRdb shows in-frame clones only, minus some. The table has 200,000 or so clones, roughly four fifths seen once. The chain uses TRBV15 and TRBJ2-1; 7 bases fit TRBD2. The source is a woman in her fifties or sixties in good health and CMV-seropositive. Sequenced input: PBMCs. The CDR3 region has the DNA TGTGCCACCAGCACTGGGGGGGTAAATGAGCAGTTCTTC. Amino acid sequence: CATSTGGVNEQFF.